The 21 T cell receptor beta chains listed next were all sequenced from one sample in a study of shared clonotypes between healthy human individuals (TCRdb year 2020). The method behind the library was the immunoSEQ multiplex PCR assay. Imported from immuneACCESS, the table was reduced by TCRdb to in-frame sequences with V and J called. These copies leave out some clones; in studies compared against another copy, an unresolved V gene accounts for under half, and the cause of the remainder is not known. The sample table holds approximately 640,000 clones, of which roughly 78% were seen once. The top ten clones comprise about 1.8% of the sample. Sequenced sample: memory CD4+ T cells sorted from blood. In the paper's terms, the cell subset or site label means: CD45RA-negative fraction. These receptors were taken from a woman under 40 in good health.

In this sample, this clone turned up a few times. V gene TRBV28 combines with J gene TRBJ1-1, with D possibly TRBD1 on 6 matching bases. This CDR3 region has 13 residues. The germline V and J ends were trimmed by 8 bases and 1 base, with 11 bases remaining between them. CDR1 is MDHEN and CDR2 is SYDVKM in the germline V gene. The CDR3 sequence is CASVGQPNTEAFF. The CDR3 nucleotides read TGTGCCAGCGTTGGACAGCCGAACACTGAAGCTTTCTTT.

The rearrangement links TRBV28 to TRBJ2-4; 10 bases fit TRBD1. V gave up 6 bases and J gave up 6 bases; unmatched junction bases: 11. From germline, CDR1 is MDHEN and CDR2 SYDVKM. The CDR3 spans 16 residues. The CDR3 nucleotides are TGTGCCAGCAGCACACGGGACAGGGGAGGTGGAAACATTCAGTACTTC. Translation gives CASSTRDRGGGNIQYF.

The table lists this clone with a count of one. The CDR3 loop is CASSQDRASGRYNEQFF. The DNA for the CDR3 is TGTGCCAGCAGCCAAGATCGGGCTAGCGGGAGGTACAATGAGCAGTTCTTC. This sequence joins TRBV14 and TRBJ2-1; 11 bases are a match to TRBD2. This CDR3 contains 17 residues. J was trimmed by 4 bases and V by 0 bases; bases with no gene match: 5. Germline CDR1 SGHDN, CDR2 FVKESK.

The chain recombines TRBV5-1 with TRBJ2-3, with 11 bases aligning to TRBD2. Germline V CDR1 and CDR2: SGHRS, YFSETQ. V trimming: 6 bases; J trimming: 2 bases; junction bases outside the gene matches: 5. The CDR3 is 15 residues long. The DNA for the CDR3 is TGCGCCAGCACCAGACTAGCGGGAACCACAGATACGCAGTATTTT. This codes for CASTRLAGTTDTQYF.

The chain uses TRBV11-1 and TRBJ1-2; D is unclear. The length of the CDR3 is 13 residues. Germline assignment: CDR1 SGHAT and CDR2 FQDESV (reference sequence). V was shortened by 5 bases and J by 1 base, with 8 bases between the two germline ends. CDR3 nucleotide sequence: TGTGCCAGCAGCACACAATATAACTATGGCTACACCTTC. This codes for CASSTQYNYGYTF.

J is TRBJ1-4 and V is TRBV5-1; possibly TRBD1 for D (5 bases). This CDR3 region has 16 residues. Germline V gene sequence: CDR1 SGHRS, CDR2 YFSETQ. Between the trimmed V and J ends, which lost 1 base and 7 bases, there was a span of 17 bases. The CDR3 coding sequence is TGCGCCAGCAGCTTGAATAGTATCGGGGGTGGTGAAAAACTGTTTTTT. Its protein is CASSLNSIGGGEKLFF.

The chain is built from TRBV18 and TRBJ2-1, with 8 bases identical to TRBD1. J lost 0 bases, V lost 3 bases, and 7 bases had no gene match. Germline CDR1 KGHSH, CDR2 LQKENI. CDR3 size: 17 residues. CDR3 sequence (DNA): TGTGCCAGCTCACCTATAAGGACAGGGAACTCCTACAATGAGCAGTTCTTC. It specifies CASSPIRTGNSYNEQFF.

CDR3 in DNA: TGTGCCAGCAGCTCCCGAGTAGCTTTCTTT. Translated: CASSSRVAFF. The V gene is TRBV28, the J gene TRBJ1-1; unclear D gene. Trimming removed 6 bases at V and 10 bases at J, with 9 bases between. This CDR3 contains 10 residues. Germline V gene sequence: CDR1 MDHEN, CDR2 SYDVKM.

The gene calls are TRBV10-3 and TRBJ2-7; D possibly corresponds to TRBD2 (5 bases). Germline assignment: CDR1 ENHRY and CDR2 SYGVKD. V gave up 4 bases and J gave up 6 bases, with 16 bases separating them. The CDR3 has 14 residues. CDR3 sequence reads: CAISGDAEVGEQYF. CDR3 DNA: TGTGCCATCAGTGGCGACGCGGAGGTCGGCGAGCAGTACTTC.

The rearrangement uses TRBV4-2 and TRBJ2-1; no firm D call. V lost 0 bases and J 6 bases, leaving 27 bases between the germline ends. Germline values: CDR1 LGHNA, CDR2 YNFKEQ. This CDR3 is 20 amino acids long. CDR3 DNA: TGTGCCAGCAGCCAAGATGTTTCGTCTAGTTTCCGTTCGAGGACCAATGAGCAGTTCTTC. It translates to CASSQDVSSSFRSRTNEQFF.

The chain recombines TRBV2 with TRBJ2-5; 9 positions agree with TRBD1. With the DNA end fitting TRBJ2-7 better, the J assignment may be wrong. The V gene's germline CDR1 is SNHLY and CDR2 FYNNEI. This CDR3 is 16 amino acids long. As DNA, the CDR3 is TGTGCCAGCAGCCCTCCCGGACAGGGGAGCTCCTACGAGCAGTACTTC. Translating gives CASSPPGQGSSYEQYF.

V is TRBV6-1 and J is TRBJ1-3; the D gene is possibly TRBD1 (5 bases). Trimming left V 5 bases short and J 0 bases short, with 8 bases between. Germline V gene lookup returns CDR1 MNHNS and CDR2 SASEGT. The CDR3 is 14 residues long. DNA for the CDR3: TGTGCCAGCAGTAGGGGTTCCTCTGGAAACACCATATATTTT. As protein: CASSRGSSGNTIYF.

This clone was detected ten times or more. The chain joins TRBV9 to TRBJ2-3; 7 nucleotides match TRBD2. J was trimmed by 2 bases and V by 3 bases; bases with no gene match: 6. This CDR3 has 15 residues. CDR1 is SGDLS and CDR2 is YYNGEE in the germline V gene. CDR3 loop: CASSGASGFTDTQYF. CDR3 nucleotides: TGTGCCAGCAGCGGGGCTAGCGGCTTCACAGATACGCAGTATTTT.

The chain couples TRBV6-1 to TRBJ2-7; D unresolved. Germline V CDR1 and CDR2: MNHNS, SASEGT. This CDR3 has 15 amino acids. V lost 2 bases and J 4 bases, leaving 15 bases between the germline ends. This CDR3 is CASSEQSHPTYEQYF. CDR3 DNA sequence: TGTGCCAGCAGTGAACAGAGCCACCCCACTTACGAGCAGTACTTC.

Only a few counts were recorded for this clone. This chain uses TRBV29-1 with TRBJ2-7, with TRBD2 matching 14 bases. V dropped 4 bases and J dropped 7; count of bases not matched to a gene: 9. CDR1 and CDR2 (germline): SQVTM, ANQGSEA. There are 15 residues in the CDR3. For the CDR3, the DNA is TGCAGCGTTGCCCAAGGGACTAGCGGGAGCTTAGAGCAGTACTTC. It encodes CSVAQGTSGSLEQYF.

The chain recombines TRBV2 with TRBJ1-5; D is ambiguous. Trimming removed 1 base at V and 0 bases at J, with 7 bases between. There are 15 residues in the CDR3. Germline CDR1 SNHLY, CDR2 FYNNEI. The CDR3 nucleotides read TGTGCCAGCAGTGAAGAGGGCAGTAGCAATCAGCCCCAGCATTTT. Translating gives CASSEEGSSNQPQHF.

This clone was picked up many times. V is TRBV28 and J is TRBJ1-3; the match to TRBD1 covers 7 bases. Per germline, CDR1 MDHEN and CDR2 SYDVKM. Germline trimming cut 4 bases from V and 3 bases from J; bases unmatched to any gene: 9. The CDR3 is made up of 16 amino acids. DNA for the CDR3: TGTGCCAGCAGTTCCCAGGGGGGGGCTTTTGGAAACACCATATATTTT. As protein: CASSSQGGAFGNTIYF.

This chain uses TRBV28 with TRBJ1-3; 10 bases fit TRBD1. Losses at the gene ends were 6 bases for V and 2 bases for J; bases not matched to a gene: 4. The CDR3 is made up of 15 amino acids. Germline CDR1 is MDHEN and CDR2 is SYDVKM. Here the CDR3 DNA reads TGTGCCAGCAGGTCGGGACAGGGGACTGGAAACACCATATATTTT. It encodes CASRSGQGTGNTIYF.

CDR3 loop: CASRPTTSGRYNEQFF. In DNA, the CDR3 is TGTGCCAGCAGACCCACGACTAGCGGACGGTACAATGAGCAGTTCTTC. This rearrangement joins TRBV5-4 to TRBJ2-1; 9 bases fit TRBD2. Trimming took 5 bases from V and 4 from J; bases not matched to a gene: 10. Germline CDR1 reads SGHNT; CDR2 reads YYREEE (reference sequence). The CDR3 spans 16 residues.

J is TRBJ2-2 and V is TRBV11-2; the D call may be TRBD1 or TRBD2 (6 bases each). The CDR3 is 16 amino acids. Trimming cost V 4 bases and J 6 bases, with 18 bases left between them. Germline loops: CDR1 SGHAT, CDR2 FQNNGV. CDR3 nucleotide sequence: TGTGCCAGCAGCTCAATCAGGGGAGGTAGCCCCGGGGAGCTGTTTTTT. Encoded protein: CASSSIRGGSPGELFF.

This clone was found once. This chain uses TRBV5-1 with TRBJ1-1, with 7 bases lining up with TRBD1. The V and J ends lost 3 bases and 1 base, in that order; junction bases with no gene match: 6. Germline CDR1 SGHRS, CDR2 YFSETQ. The CDR3 consists of 15 residues. The CDR3 bases are TGCGCCAGCAGCTACCCGGGACAGCCGAACACTGAAGCTTTCTTT. Protein product: CASSYPGQPNTEAFF.